This passage covers 18 T cell receptor beta chains from one sample sequenced in a study of blood T cell repertoires in COVID-19. Clones were sequenced by immunoSEQ multiplex PCR, and TCRdb holds only the in-frame ones, with some missing. The table lists roughly 90,000 clones, 80% to 90% of them singletons. Sequencing input: peripheral blood. Receptors originate from a woman at least 80 years old with active COVID-19.

This rearrangement joins TRBV10-3 to TRBJ2-2; D is unresolved. Between the trimmed V and J ends, which lost 6 bases and 7 bases, there was a span of 12 bases. This CDR3 is built from 13 residues. Looked up from germline, CDR1 is ENHRY and CDR2 is SYGVKD. This chain's CDR3 is CAISLLSRGELFF. The CDR3 DNA reads TGTGCCATCAGCCTCCTCTCCCGCGGGGAGCTGTTTTTT.

The V and J genes are TRBV18 and TRBJ1-2, with D perhaps TRBD1 (5 bases). The CDR3 covers 14 residues. The V gene lost 4 bases and the J gene lost 1 base, with 10 bases spanning the gap. Per germline, CDR1 KGHSH and CDR2 LQKENI. The CDR3 sequence is CASSRVRGNYGYTF. CDR3 coding DNA: TGTGCCAGCTCACGAGTTAGGGGTAACTATGGCTACACCTTC.

The V gene is TRBV24-1, the J gene TRBJ2-1; 11 nucleotides line up with TRBD2. Germline V gene lookup returns CDR1 KGHDR and CDR2 SFDVKD. The ends lost 4 bases at V and 7 bases at J; junction bases unmatched: 8. There are 16 residues in the CDR3. The CDR3 DNA reads as TGTGCCACCAGTGACCAACTAGCGGGAGAGAGGAATGAGCAGTTCTTC. This sequence encodes CATSDQLAGERNEQFF.

The chain is built from TRBV11-3 and TRBJ2-5; 12 nucleotides align to TRBD2. Trimming removed 2 bases from V and 6 bases from J; junction bases left unmatched: 13. Germline V gives CDR1 SGHNT, CDR2 YENEEA. The CDR3 loop spans 18 amino acids. CDR3: CASSLSRRPSGRGQTQYF. The CDR3 nucleotides are TGTGCCAGCAGCTTAAGTCGCCGCCCTAGCGGGAGGGGACAGACCCAGTACTTC.

The chain combines TRBV5-5 with TRBJ2-7; TRBD2 agrees at 12 bases. The trim removed 4 bases at V and 9 bases at J, leaving 11 bases unmatched. Germline CDR1 is SGHKS and CDR2 is YYEKEE (reference sequence). The CDR3 length is 15 residues. The CDR3 DNA reads as TGTGCCAGCAGCCCGCTAGCGGGAGGGGCGTACTCGCAGTACTTC. Protein product: CASSPLAGGAYSQYF. Filled out from reference TRBV5-5 and TRBJ2-7, the complete variable domain reads DAGVTQSPTHLIKTRGQQVTLRCSPISGHKSVSWYQQVLGQGPQFIFQYYEKEERGRGNFPDRFSARQFPNYSSELNVNALLLGDSALYLCASSPLAGGAYSQYFGPGTRLTVT.

The chain joins TRBV11-2 to TRBJ1-5; 7 bases map to TRBD1. The CDR3 length is 15 residues. The trim removed 5 bases at V and 0 bases at J, leaving 4 bases unmatched. The germline V gene encodes CDR1 SGHAT and CDR2 FQNNGV. CDR3 coding DNA: TGTGCCAGCAGCCTGGGACAGAATAGCAATCAGCCCCAGCATTTT. Its translation is CASSLGQNSNQPQHF.

J is TRBJ2-5 and V is TRBV18, with D perhaps TRBD2 (5 bases). The CDR3 length is 15 residues. Germline assignment: CDR1 KGHSH and CDR2 LQKENI. Trimming took 2 bases from V and 5 from J, leaving 15 bases between them. The CDR3 spells CASSPGSEGRETQYF. DNA of the CDR3: TGTGCCAGCTCACCAGGTAGCGAAGGGCGGGAGACCCAGTACTTC.

This rearrangement joins TRBV28 to TRBJ2-3; 10 bases are a match to TRBD2. V lost 3 bases, J lost 6 bases, and 9 bases stayed unmatched. CDR1 is MDHEN and CDR2 is SYDVKM in the germline V gene. The CDR3 totals 16 residues. The CDR3 bases are TGTGCCAGCAGTTTTGCCCTAGCGGGAGATTTGGATACGCAGTATTTT. Encoded protein: CASSFALAGDLDTQYF.

The chain carries TRBV7-9 and TRBJ1-2; D is possibly TRBD1 (5 bases). CDR3 length: 13 amino acids. Trimming shortened V by 6 bases and J by 2 bases, and 10 bases separated the two germline ends. Germline CDR1 SEHNR, CDR2 FQNEAQ (reference sequence). DNA of the CDR3: TGTGCCAGCAGACCCCAGGGAAACTATGGCTACACCTTC. Its translation is CASRPQGNYGYTF.

The J gene is TRBJ2-3, the V gene TRBV19, with D unclear. V lost 5 bases, J lost 5 bases, and 5 bases lay in between. The CDR3 totals 11 residues. Germline CDR1 reads LNHDA; CDR2 reads SQIVND (reference sequence). The CDR3 region has the DNA TGTGCCAGTAGTCGAGGAGATACGCAGTATTTT. Its protein is CASSRGDTQYF.

The chain is built from TRBV12-3 or TRBV12-4 and TRBJ2-2; D remains unclear. The length of the CDR3 is 13 residues. Trimming took 3 bases from V and 7 from J, leaving 9 bases between them. The CDR3 loop is CASSFLRGGELFF. The CDR3 DNA reads as TGTGCCAGCAGTTTTTTACGAGGCGGGGAGCTGTTTTTT.

The rearrangement uses TRBV7-9 and TRBJ2-7; 12 bases line up with TRBD1. Germline V gene sequence: CDR1 SEHNR, CDR2 FQNEAQ (reference sequence). J lost 5 bases, V lost 5 bases, and 7 bases had no gene match. This CDR3 has 15 residues. CDR3 region: CASSPPGTGGDEQYF. The CDR3 bases are TGTGCCAGCAGCCCCCCTGGGACAGGGGGCGACGAGCAGTACTTC.

V is TRBV6-4 and J is TRBJ1-4; 11 bases align to TRBD1. Germline V gene sequence: CDR1 MRHNA, CDR2 SNTAGT. Trimming removed 6 bases from V and 7 bases from J; junction bases left unmatched: 13. The CDR3 spans 17 residues. CDR3 amino acids: CASRSAGTGGFGEKLFF. In nucleotides, the CDR3 is TGTGCCAGCAGGTCCGCCGGGACAGGGGGTTTCGGTGAAAAACTGTTTTTT.

This CDR3 reads CASRFSDSTEAFF. CDR3 DNA sequence: TGTGCCAGCAGGTTCTCGGACAGCACTGAAGCTTTCTTT. The chain is built from TRBV7-3 and TRBJ1-1; TRBD1 might be the D (6 bases). V was cut by 6 bases and J by 4 bases, with 12 bases left in between. The CDR3 contains 13 residues. CDR1 is SGHTA, CDR2 FQGTGA, per germline.

The chain carries TRBV29-1 and TRBJ1-1; D may be TRBD1 (6 bases). This CDR3 comprises 14 residues. V was shortened by 5 bases and J by 0 bases, with 13 bases between the two germline ends. Germline V CDR1 and CDR2: SQVTM, ANQGSEA. The DNA for the CDR3 is TGCAGCGTTCTAGGACAGCCGATGAACACTGAAGCTTTCTTT. It encodes CSVLGQPMNTEAFF.

The chain recombines TRBV6-2 or TRBV6-3 with TRBJ2-5, with 9 bases aligning to TRBD2. The CDR3 contains 19 residues. V trimming: 4 bases; J trimming: 2 bases; junction bases outside the gene matches: 17. Germline lookup yields CDR1 MNHEY and CDR2 SVGEGT. CDR3 bases: TGTGCCAGCAGTTCCGGGCGGGTTGCTAGCGCGGGGGGGCAAGAGACCCAGTACTTC. It encodes CASSSGRVASAGGQETQYF.

The chain couples TRBV7-2 to TRBJ2-7, with 10 bases identical to TRBD2. This CDR3 region has 16 residues. The J segment lost 5 bases and the V segment lost 7 bases, leaving 14 bases of the junction unmatched. Looked up from germline, CDR1 is SGHTA and CDR2 is FQGNSA. This CDR3 reads CASTPLLAGEGNEQYF. As DNA, the CDR3 is TGTGCCAGCACCCCTCTTCTAGCGGGAGAGGGGAACGAGCAGTACTTC. Variable domain in full (rest from reference TRBV7-2 and TRBJ2-7): GAGVSQSPSNKVTEKGKDVELRCDPISGHTALYWYRQSLGQGLEFLIYFQGNSAPDKSGLPSDRFSAERTGGSVSTLTIQRTQQEDSAVYLCASTPLLAGEGNEQYFGPGTRLTVT.

This sequence joins TRBV27 and TRBJ2-7; 7 nucleotides align to TRBD2. This CDR3 comprises 20 residues. Unmatched junction bases numbered 20, after V lost 3 bases and J lost 0 bases. Germline assignment: CDR1 MNHEY and CDR2 SMNVEV (reference sequence). The CDR3 reads CASSFAGGAGTNLPSYEQYF. The CDR3 bases are TGTGCCAGCAGTTTTGCCGGGGGAGCGGGAACCAACTTACCCTCCTACGAGCAGTACTTC.